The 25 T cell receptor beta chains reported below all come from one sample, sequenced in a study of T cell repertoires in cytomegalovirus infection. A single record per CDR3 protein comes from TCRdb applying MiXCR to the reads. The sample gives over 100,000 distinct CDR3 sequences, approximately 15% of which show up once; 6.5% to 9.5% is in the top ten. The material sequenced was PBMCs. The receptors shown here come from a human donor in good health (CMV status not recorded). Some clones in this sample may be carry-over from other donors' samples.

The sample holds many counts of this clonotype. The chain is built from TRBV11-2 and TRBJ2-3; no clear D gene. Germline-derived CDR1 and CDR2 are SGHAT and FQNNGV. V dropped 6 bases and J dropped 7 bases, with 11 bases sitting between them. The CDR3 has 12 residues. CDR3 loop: CASSYEFNTQYF. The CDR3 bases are TGTGCCAGCAGTTACGAGTTTAATACGCAGTATTTT.

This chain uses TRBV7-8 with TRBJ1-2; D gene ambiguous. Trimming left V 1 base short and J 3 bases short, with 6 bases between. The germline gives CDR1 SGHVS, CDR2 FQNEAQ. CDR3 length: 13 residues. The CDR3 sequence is CASSLGPDYGYTF. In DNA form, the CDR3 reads TGTGCCAGCAGCTTAGGGCCAGACTATGGCTACACCTTC. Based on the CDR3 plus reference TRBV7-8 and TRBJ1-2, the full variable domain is GAGVSQSPRYKVAKRGQDVALRCDPISGHVSLFWYQQALGQGPEFLTYFQNEAQLDKSGLPSDRFFAERPEGSVSTLKIQRTQQEDSAVYLCASSLGPDYGYTFGSGTRLTVV.

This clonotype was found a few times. The CDR3 DNA reads TGTGCCAGCAGCAGAGAACCGGGAGAAGGAACAAATGAGCAGTTCTTC. Translating gives CASSREPGEGTNEQFF. The gene calls are TRBV11-3 and TRBJ2-1; tentatively, D is TRBD2 (6 bases). Germline V lookup: CDR1 SGHNT, CDR2 YENEEA. Trimming stripped 5 bases from V and 7 bases from J, with 21 bases between. CDR3 size: 16 residues.

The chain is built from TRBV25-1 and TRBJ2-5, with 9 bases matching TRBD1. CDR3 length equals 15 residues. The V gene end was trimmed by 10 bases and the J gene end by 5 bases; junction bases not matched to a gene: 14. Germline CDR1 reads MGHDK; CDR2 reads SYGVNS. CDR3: CATSLGQGLEETQYF. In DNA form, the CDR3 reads TGTGCCACTTCCTTGGGACAGGGTTTGGAGGAGACCCAGTACTTC.

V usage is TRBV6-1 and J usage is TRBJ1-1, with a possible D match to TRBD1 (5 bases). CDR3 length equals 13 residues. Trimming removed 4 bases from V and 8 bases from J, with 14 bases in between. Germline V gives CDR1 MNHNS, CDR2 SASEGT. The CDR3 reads CASSVEGRNEAFF. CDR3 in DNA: TGTGCCAGCAGTGTGGAGGGACGAAACGAAGCTTTCTTT.

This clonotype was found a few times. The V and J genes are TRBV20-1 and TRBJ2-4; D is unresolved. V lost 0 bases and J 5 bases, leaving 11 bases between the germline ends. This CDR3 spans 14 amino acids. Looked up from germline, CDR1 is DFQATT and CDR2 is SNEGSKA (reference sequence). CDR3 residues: CSARDSVNENIQYF. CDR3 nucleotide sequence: TGCAGTGCTAGAGATTCCGTTAATGAAAACATTCAGTACTTC.

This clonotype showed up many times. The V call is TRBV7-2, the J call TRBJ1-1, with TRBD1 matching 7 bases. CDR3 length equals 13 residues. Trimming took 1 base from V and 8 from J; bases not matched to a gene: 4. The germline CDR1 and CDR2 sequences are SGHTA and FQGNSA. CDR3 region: CASSLGPRGEAFF. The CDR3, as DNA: TGTGCCAGCAGCTTAGGACCCAGGGGGGAAGCTTTCTTT. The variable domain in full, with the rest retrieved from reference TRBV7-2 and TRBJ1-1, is GAGVSQSPSNKVTEKGKDVELRCDPISGHTALYWYRQSLGQGLEFLIYFQGNSAPDKSGLPSDRFSAERTGGSVSTLTIQRTQQEDSAVYLCASSLGPRGEAFFGQGTRLTVV.

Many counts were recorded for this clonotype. The CDR3 DNA follows: TGCAGTGCGGGACACCTTGTGAACACTGAAGCTTTCTTT. Amino acids: CSAGHLVNTEAFF. The V gene is TRBV20-1, the J gene TRBJ1-1; TRBD1 is a possible D gene (6 bases). The CDR3 runs 13 residues. V lost 6 bases and J 0 bases, leaving 11 bases between the germline ends. In germline, CDR1 is DFQATT, CDR2 SNEGSKA (reference sequence).

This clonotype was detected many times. The DNA of the CDR3 is TGTGCCAGCAGCTATAGCTCCTACGAGCAGTACTTC. This sequence encodes CASSYSSYEQYF. The rearrangement links TRBV7-2 to TRBJ2-7; no definite D call. Germline loops: CDR1 SGHTA, CDR2 FQGNSA. CDR3 length equals 12 residues. V dropped 4 bases and J dropped 0 bases, with 4 bases sitting between them. Full variable domain (remainder filled in from reference TRBV7-2 and TRBJ2-7): GAGVSQSPSNKVTEKGKDVELRCDPISGHTALYWYRQSLGQGLEFLIYFQGNSAPDKSGLPSDRFSAERTGGSVSTLTIQRTQQEDSAVYLCASSYSSYEQYFGPGTRLTVT.

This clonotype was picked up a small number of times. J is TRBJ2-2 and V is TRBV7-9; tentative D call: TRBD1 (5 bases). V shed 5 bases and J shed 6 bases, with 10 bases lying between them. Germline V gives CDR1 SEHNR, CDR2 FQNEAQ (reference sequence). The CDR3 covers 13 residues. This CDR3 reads CASSETGAGELFF. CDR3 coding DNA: TGTGCCAGCAGCGAAACAGGCGCCGGGGAGCTGTTTTTT.

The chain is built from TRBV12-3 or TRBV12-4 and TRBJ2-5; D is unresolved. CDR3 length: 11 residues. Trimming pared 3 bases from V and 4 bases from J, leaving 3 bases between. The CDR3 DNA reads TGTGCCAGCAGTTTGATAGAGACCCAGTACTTC. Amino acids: CASSLIETQYF.

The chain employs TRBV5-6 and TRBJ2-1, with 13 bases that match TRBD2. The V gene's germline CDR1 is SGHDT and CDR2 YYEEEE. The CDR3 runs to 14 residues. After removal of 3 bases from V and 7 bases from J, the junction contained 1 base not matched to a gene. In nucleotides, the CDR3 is TGTGCCAGCAGCTCGGGACTAGCGGGGAATGAGCAGTTCTTC. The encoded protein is CASSSGLAGNEQFF.

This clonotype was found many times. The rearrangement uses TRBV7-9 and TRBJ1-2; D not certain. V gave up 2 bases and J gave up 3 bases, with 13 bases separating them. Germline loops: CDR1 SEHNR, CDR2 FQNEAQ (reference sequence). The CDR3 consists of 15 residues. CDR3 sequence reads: CASSLLTVEYYGYTF. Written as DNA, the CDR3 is TGTGCCAGCAGCTTACTTACAGTCGAGTACTATGGCTACACCTTC. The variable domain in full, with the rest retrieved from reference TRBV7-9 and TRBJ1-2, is DTGVSQNPRHKITKRGQNVTFRCDPISEHNRLYWYRQTLGQGPEFLTYFQNEAQLEKSRLLSDRFSAERPKGSFSTLEIQRTEQGDSAMYLCASSLLTVEYYGYTFGSGTRLTVV.

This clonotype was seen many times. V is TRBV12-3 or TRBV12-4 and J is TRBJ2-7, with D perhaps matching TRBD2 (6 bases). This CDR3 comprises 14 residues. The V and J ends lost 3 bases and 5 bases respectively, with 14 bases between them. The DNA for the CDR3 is TGTGCCAGCAGTTTGGTTGGCGGGGTTGACGAGCAGTACTTC. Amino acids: CASSLVGGVDEQYF.

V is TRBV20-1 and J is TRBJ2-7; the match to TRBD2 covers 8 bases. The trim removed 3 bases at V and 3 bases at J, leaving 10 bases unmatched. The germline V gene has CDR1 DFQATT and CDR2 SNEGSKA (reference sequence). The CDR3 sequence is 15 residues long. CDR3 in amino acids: CSASGGAMRYYEQYF. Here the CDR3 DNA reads TGCAGTGCTAGCGGGGGGGCCATGAGATACTACGAGCAGTACTTC.

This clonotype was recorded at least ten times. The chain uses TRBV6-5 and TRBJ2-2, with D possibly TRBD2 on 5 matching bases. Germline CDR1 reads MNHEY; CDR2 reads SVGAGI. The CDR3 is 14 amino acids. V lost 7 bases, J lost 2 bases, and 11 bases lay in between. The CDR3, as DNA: TGTGCCAGCATGGAGGCGCGAAACACCGGGGAGCTGTTTTTT. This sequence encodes CASMEARNTGELFF.

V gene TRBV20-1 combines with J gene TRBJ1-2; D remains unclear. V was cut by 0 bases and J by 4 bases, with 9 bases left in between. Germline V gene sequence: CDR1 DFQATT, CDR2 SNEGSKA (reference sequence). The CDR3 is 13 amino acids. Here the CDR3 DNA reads TGCAGTGCTAGAGACTGGATGGGCTATGGCTACACCTTC. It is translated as CSARDWMGYGYTF.

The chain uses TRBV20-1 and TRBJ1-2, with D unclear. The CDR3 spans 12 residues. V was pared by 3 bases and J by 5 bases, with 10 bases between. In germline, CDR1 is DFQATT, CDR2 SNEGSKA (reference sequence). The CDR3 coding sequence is TGCAGTGCTAGGGGCAGAGCTTATGGCTACACCTTC. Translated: CSARGRAYGYTF.

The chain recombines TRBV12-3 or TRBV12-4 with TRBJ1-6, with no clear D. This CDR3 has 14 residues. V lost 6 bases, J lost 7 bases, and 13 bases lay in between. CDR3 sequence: CASSRPESNSPLHF. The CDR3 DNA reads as TGTGCCAGCAGCCGACCGGAGTCAAATTCACCCCTCCACTTT.

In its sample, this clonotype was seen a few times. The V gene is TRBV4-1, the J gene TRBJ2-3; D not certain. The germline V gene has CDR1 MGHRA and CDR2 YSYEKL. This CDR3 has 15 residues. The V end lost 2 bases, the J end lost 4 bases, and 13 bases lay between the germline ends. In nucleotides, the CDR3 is TGCGCCAGCAGCCAATTTTTAACGCCCGCAGATACGCAGTATTTT. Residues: CASSQFLTPADTQYF.

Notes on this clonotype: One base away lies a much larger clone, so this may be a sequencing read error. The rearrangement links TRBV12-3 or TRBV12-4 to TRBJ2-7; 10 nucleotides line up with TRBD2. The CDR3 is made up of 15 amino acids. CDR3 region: CASSSLAGATGERYF. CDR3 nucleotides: TGTGCCAGCAGTTCGCTAGCGGGGGCAACGGGAGAGCGGTACTTC.

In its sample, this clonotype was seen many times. The CDR3 reads CASSTQGNSYNSPLHF. The CDR3 DNA follows: TGTGCCAGCAGTACACAGGGAAACTCCTATAATTCACCCCTCCACTTT. The J gene is TRBJ1-6, the V gene TRBV7-2; TRBD1 is a possible D gene (6 bases). The germline CDR1 and CDR2 sequences are SGHTA and FQGNSA. Trimming removed 6 bases at V and 0 bases at J, with 12 bases between. This CDR3 is 16 amino acids long.

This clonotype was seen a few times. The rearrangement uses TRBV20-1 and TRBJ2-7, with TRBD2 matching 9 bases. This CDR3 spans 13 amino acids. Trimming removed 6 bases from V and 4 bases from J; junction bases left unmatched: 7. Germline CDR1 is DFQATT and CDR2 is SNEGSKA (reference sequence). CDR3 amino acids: CSALLAGGYEQYF. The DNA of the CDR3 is TGCAGTGCCCTACTAGCGGGCGGATACGAGCAGTACTTC.

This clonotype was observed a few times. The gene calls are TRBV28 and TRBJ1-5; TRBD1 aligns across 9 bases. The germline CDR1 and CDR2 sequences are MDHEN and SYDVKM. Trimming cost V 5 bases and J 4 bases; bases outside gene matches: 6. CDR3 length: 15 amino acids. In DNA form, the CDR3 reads TGTGCCAGCAGTGAGACAGGGGGAGGTAATCAGCCCCAGCATTTT. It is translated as CASSETGGGNQPQHF.

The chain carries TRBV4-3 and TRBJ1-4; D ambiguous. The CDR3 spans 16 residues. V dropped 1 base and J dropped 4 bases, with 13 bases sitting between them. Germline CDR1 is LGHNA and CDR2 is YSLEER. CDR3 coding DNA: TGCGCCAGCAGCCAAGGTATCCGGACCAATAATGAAAAACTGTTTTTT. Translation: CASSQGIRTNNEKLFF.